Shown below are 15 T cell receptor beta chains from a single sample sequenced in a study of cytomegalovirus exposure and HLA in healthy donors. PCR amplification relied on 60 Vbeta primers (plus 13 Jbeta primers). Here immunoSEQ multiplex PCR was the method, and the copy in TCRdb shows in-frame clones only, minus some. The sample includes some 170,000 clones, 9.5% seen only once; the top ten take 1% to 1.5%. The sample was PBMCs. These receptor sequences come from a woman in her twenties or thirties in good health and CMV-seropositive.

This chain links TRBV18 with TRBJ2-3; D not resolved. The germline gives CDR1 KGHSH, CDR2 LQKENI. The V end was cut by 6 bases, the J end by 4 bases, with 8 bases between. The CDR3 consists of 12 residues. The CDR3 loop reads CASSRDPDTQYF. The DNA of the CDR3 is TGTGCCAGCTCCCGAGATCCAGATACGCAGTATTTT.

This clone showed up just a few times. The rearrangement uses TRBV7-6 and TRBJ1-1; no clear D. Germline V gene data show CDR1 as SGHVS and CDR2 as FNYEAQ. Trimming removed 0 bases from V and 9 bases from J, with 17 bases in between. The CDR3 covers 15 residues. This chain's CDR3 is CASSLAADFLAQAFF. The CDR3, as DNA: TGTGCCAGCAGCTTAGCGGCGGACTTCCTAGCTCAAGCTTTCTTT.

This clone occurred a few times. V gene TRBV29-1 combines with J gene TRBJ2-1; TRBD1 matches 8 bases. The CDR3 sequence is 12 residues long. V lost 7 bases and J lost 4; bases outside the gene matches: 3. Germline V lookup: CDR1 SQVTM, CDR2 ANQGSEA. The CDR3 loop reads CSADRAYNEQFF. The CDR3, as DNA: TGCAGCGCGGACAGGGCTTACAATGAGCAGTTCTTC.

The chain recombines TRBV27 with TRBJ1-2, with 7 bases lining up with TRBD1. Germline V lookup: CDR1 MNHEY, CDR2 SMNVEV (reference sequence). Trimming removed 0 bases from V and 4 bases from J; junction bases left unmatched: 5. The CDR3 sequence is 15 residues long. CDR3 coding DNA: TGTGCCAGCAGTTTATCCAGGACAGGCCTCTATGGCTACACCTTC. Residues: CASSLSRTGLYGYTF.

This chain joins TRBV6-4 and TRBJ2-3, with 7 nucleotides matching TRBD1. The CDR3 is 16 residues long. CDR1 and CDR2 (germline): MRHNA, SNTAGT. After removal of 6 bases from V and 0 bases from J, the junction contained 9 bases not matched to a gene. For the CDR3, the DNA is TGTGCCAGCAGCCTACAGGGGTTGGGAAGCACAGATACGCAGTATTTT. It translates to CASSLQGLGSTDTQYF.

The V and J genes are TRBV2 and TRBJ1-2, with 7 bases that match TRBD1. J was trimmed by 0 bases and V by 7 bases; bases with no gene match: 5. Germline CDR1 SNHLY, CDR2 FYNNEI. The length of the CDR3 is 14 residues. CDR3 protein: CASTRDRTNYGYTF. The CDR3 DNA follows: TGTGCCAGCACACGGGACAGAACTAACTATGGCTACACCTTC.

This clone appeared a few times. The V call is TRBV9, the J call TRBJ2-3; the match to TRBD1 covers 7 bases. The germline V gene encodes CDR1 SGDLS and CDR2 YYNGEE. The junction had 1 base not matched to a gene; V was cut back by 2 bases and J by 1 base. CDR3 size: 14 residues. CDR3 in DNA: TGTGCCAGCAGCGTTGACAGGGGCACAGATACGCAGTATTTT. It is translated as CASSVDRGTDTQYF.

This clone was counted a few times. V usage is TRBV11-3 and J usage is TRBJ2-1; D possibly corresponds to TRBD1 (6 bases). This CDR3 contains 14 residues. Trimming stripped 1 base from V and 8 bases from J, with 12 bases between. Germline CDR1 SGHNT, CDR2 YENEEA. The CDR3 DNA follows: TGTGCCAGCAGCTTAGTTTACAGGGAACATGAGCAGTTCTTC. The encoded protein is CASSLVYREHEQFF.

This chain links TRBV7-3 with TRBJ1-1; TRBD1 is a possible D gene (6 bases). Per germline, CDR1 SGHTA and CDR2 FQGTGA. V was clipped by 5 bases and J by 7 bases, with 17 bases between them. This CDR3 is 14 amino acids long. In nucleotides, the CDR3 is TGTGCCAGCAGCCCTAATCCGGGAGGGGGTGAAGCTTTCTTT. It is translated as CASSPNPGGGEAFF.

The V and J genes are TRBV25-1 and TRBJ1-2, with D unresolved. The CDR3 covers 15 residues. Germline V gives CDR1 MGHDK, CDR2 SYGVNS. The V gene lost 3 bases and the J gene lost 4 bases, with 15 bases spanning the gap. Written as DNA, the CDR3 is TGTGCCAGCAGTGATTTCCTCGGGATCTTCTATGGCTACACCTTC. It codes for CASSDFLGIFYGYTF.

DNA for the CDR3: TGTGCCAGCAGCCCGGGACAGCCTATGGAGACCCAGTACTTC. This gives the protein CASSPGQPMETQYF. J is TRBJ2-5 and V is TRBV7-9; 7 nucleotides match TRBD1. This CDR3 comprises 14 residues. With 5 bases clipped from V and 5 bases from J, the junction kept 8 bases outside the gene matches. Germline CDR1 SEHNR, CDR2 FQNEAQ (reference sequence).

This clone was recorded at least ten times. This chain joins TRBV4-2 and TRBJ2-3, with D maybe TRBD2 (5 bases). Trimming removed 0 bases at V and 7 bases at J, with 17 bases between. The V gene's germline CDR1 is LGHNA and CDR2 YNFKEQ. The CDR3 totals 16 residues. The CDR3 reads CASSQDVRAELNTQYF. In DNA form, the CDR3 reads TGTGCCAGCAGCCAAGATGTGAGGGCCGAGCTGAATACGCAGTATTTT.

This chain connects TRBV29-1 to TRBJ1-2, with D possibly being TRBD1 (5 bases). Trimming took off 3 bases at V and 6 bases at J, with 17 bases between the two ends. Germline assignment: CDR1 SQVTM and CDR2 ANQGSEA. The CDR3 sequence is 14 residues long. CDR3 loop: CSVETINGADGYTF. The CDR3 region has the DNA TGCAGCGTTGAGACCATAAATGGGGCGGATGGCTACACCTTC.

The chain uses TRBV6-1 and TRBJ2-7; 10 nucleotides match TRBD1. Germline CDR1 MNHNS, CDR2 SASEGT. The V segment lost 0 bases and the J segment 3 bases; nucleotides outside the gene matches: 5. The CDR3 covers 16 residues. CDR3 amino acids: CASSEATGQGDYEQYF. CDR3 nucleotides: TGTGCCAGCAGTGAAGCAACCGGACAGGGGGACTACGAGCAGTACTTC.

This clone has only a few counts. The V and J genes are TRBV5-1 and TRBJ1-5; D is undetermined. CDR1 is SGHRS, CDR2 YFSETQ, per germline. CDR3 length equals 13 residues. V lost 0 bases, J lost 3 bases, and 4 bases lay in between. The CDR3 loop reads CASSLDNNQPQHF. For the CDR3, the DNA is TGCGCCAGCAGCTTGGACAACAATCAGCCCCAGCATTTT. The full variable domain, with the rest looked up from reference TRBV5-1 and TRBJ1-5, is KAGVTQTPRYLIKTRGQQVTLSCSPISGHRSVSWYQQTPGQGLQFLFEYFSETQRNKGNFPGRFSGRQFSNSRSEMNVSTLELGDSALYLCASSLDNNQPQHFGDGTRLSIL.